One and the same sample provided the 30 T cell receptor beta chains below, sequenced in a study of blood T cell repertoires in COVID-19. Clones were sequenced by immunoSEQ multiplex PCR, and TCRdb holds only the in-frame ones, with some missing. This sample has hundreds of thousands of clones, with approximately 89% found just once. Sequenced: peripheral blood. Every receptor here comes from a woman under 40 with COVID-19, enrolled during active disease.

The chain combines TRBV5-4 with TRBJ1-6; D remains unclear. CDR3 length equals 15 residues. Germline V gene lookup returns CDR1 SGHNT and CDR2 YYREEE (reference sequence). V lost 2 bases and J lost 5, with 11 bases in between. The CDR3 region is CASSFPSGNNSPLHF. The CDR3 DNA reads as TGTGCCAGCAGCTTTCCTTCGGGGAATAATTCACCCCTCCACTTT.

In this sample, this clone turned up once. This chain connects TRBV10-1 to TRBJ2-5; D might be TRBD1 (6 bases). CDR3 length: 14 amino acids. Germline lookup yields CDR1 WNHNN and CDR2 SYGVQD (reference sequence). Trimming pared 3 bases from V and 3 bases from J, leaving 11 bases between. CDR3 in amino acids: CASSDGRGKETQYF. CDR3 nucleotide sequence: TGCGCCAGCAGTGATGGCAGGGGCAAAGAGACCCAGTACTTC.

This clone occurred a few times. V is TRBV11-2 and J is TRBJ2-7; D is perhaps TRBD2 (6 bases). The ends were cut back, 1 base at V and 2 bases at J, with 12 bases in the middle. The CDR3 consists of 15 residues. CDR1 is SGHAT and CDR2 is FQNNGV in the germline V gene. The CDR3 spells CASSLGASAAYEQYV. In nucleotides, the CDR3 is TGTGCCAGCAGCTTAGGCGCTAGCGCGGCCTACGAGCAGTACGTC.

This clone was detected once. J is TRBJ2-6 and V is TRBV4-2; 8 bases are shared with TRBD1. The CDR3 is 19 residues long. Germline assignment: CDR1 LGHNA and CDR2 YNFKEQ. V lost 0 bases and J lost 0; bases outside the gene matches: 7. CDR3 residues: CASSQELTGAGSGANVLTF. The CDR3 DNA sequence: TGTGCCAGCAGCCAAGAGTTGACAGGGGCCGGCTCTGGGGCCAACGTCCTGACTTTC.

The V call is TRBV13, the J call TRBJ2-4; weak D call: TRBD1 (5 bases). The germline CDR1 and CDR2 sequences are PRHDT and FYEKMQ (reference sequence). The CDR3 contains 16 residues. V lost 3 bases and J lost 1, with 13 bases in between. The CDR3 DNA sequence: TGTGCCAGCAGCTTTTGGGCAGGGAAGGCCAAAAACATTCAGTACTTC. Its protein is CASSFWAGKAKNIQYF.

This chain's CDR3 is CASSSGLVNNEQFF. The CDR3, as DNA: TGTGCCAGCAGTTCGGGACTGGTAAACAATGAGCAGTTCTTC. The V gene is TRBV6-5, the J gene TRBJ2-1, with D tentatively TRBD2 (6 bases). With 4 bases removed from V and 5 bases from J, the gap between germline ends came to 12 bases. The CDR3 runs to 14 residues. Per the germline V gene, CDR1 is MNHEY and CDR2 is SVGAGI.

The chain links TRBV5-1 to TRBJ1-2, with 12 nucleotides matching TRBD1. The CDR3 is made up of 18 amino acids. The junction had 11 bases not matched to a gene; V was cut back by 5 bases and J by 0 bases. Germline lookup yields CDR1 SGHRS and CDR2 YFSETQ. The CDR3 DNA follows: TGCGCCAGCAGTGAGTCCCGGGACAGGGGGCCCACTAACTATGGCTACACCTTC. Translating gives CASSESRDRGPTNYGYTF. Supplemented by reference TRBV5-1 and TRBJ1-2, the full variable domain reads KAGVTQTPRYLIKTRGQQVTLSCSPISGHRSVSWYQQTPGQGLQFLFEYFSETQRNKGNFPGRFSGRQFSNSRSEMNVSTLELGDSALYLCASSESRDRGPTNYGYTFGSGTRLTVV.

This rearrangement joins TRBV5-1 to TRBJ1-5; D is possibly TRBD1 (5 bases). Germline-derived CDR1 and CDR2 are SGHRS and YFSETQ. This CDR3 has 15 amino acids. V was pared by 4 bases and J by 2 bases, with 13 bases between. The CDR3 DNA sequence: TGCGCCAGCAGCCCGATAGGGGCTGGCAATCAGCCCCAGCATTTT. It translates to CASSPIGAGNQPQHF.

This clone was detected only once. The chain's CDR3 is CASSDSGSSTDTQYF. CDR3 DNA sequence: TGTGCCAGCAGCGACAGCGGGTCTAGCACAGATACGCAGTATTTT. The V and J genes are TRBV27 and TRBJ2-3; D is perhaps TRBD2 (6 bases). The CDR3 has 15 amino acids. V was clipped by 6 bases and J by 0 bases, with 13 bases between them. The germline gives CDR1 MNHEY, CDR2 SMNVEV (reference sequence).

This chain joins TRBV19 and TRBJ2-1; no definite D call. From germline, CDR1 is LNHDA and CDR2 SQIVND (reference sequence). The CDR3 sequence is 11 residues long. V shed 1 base and J shed 14 bases, with 9 bases lying between them. The CDR3 coding sequence is TGTGCCAGTAGTATAGGGCTAGACGAGTTCTTC. Protein product: CASSIGLDEFF.

The V call is TRBV5-6, the J call TRBJ1-2; the D is unclear. CDR1 is SGHDT and CDR2 is YYEEEE in the germline V gene. The CDR3 consists of 14 residues. Trimming stripped 0 bases from V and 3 bases from J, with 9 bases between. This chain's CDR3 is CASSLGRRDYGYTF. The CDR3 coding sequence is TGTGCCAGCAGCTTGGGAAGACGGGACTATGGCTACACCTTC. Variable domain in full (rest from reference TRBV5-6 and TRBJ1-2): DAGVTQSPTHLIKTRGQQVTLRCSPKSGHDTVSWYQQALGQGPQFIFQYYEEEERQRGNFPDRFSGHQFPNYSSELNVNALLLGDSALYLCASSLGRRDYGYTFGSGTRLTVV.

This clone was counted a single time. This chain joins TRBV19 and TRBJ2-5, with 11 bases aligning to TRBD2. V lost 5 bases, J lost 4 bases, and 9 bases stayed unmatched. The CDR3 covers 16 residues. Germline CDR1 LNHDA, CDR2 SQIVND (reference sequence). The CDR3 region has the DNA TGTGCCAGTAGTCCCCGACTAGCGGGAAGTCTAGAGACCCAGTACTTC. Protein product: CASSPRLAGSLETQYF.

The genes are TRBV21-1 and TRBJ1-1; the DNA was not used to check the table's D call, TRBD1. TRBV21-1 is a recognized pseudogene. The CDR3 sequence is 15 residues long. The CDR3 is CASSKAGQGDLGAFF. As DNA, the CDR3 is TGTGCCAGCAGCAAAGCGGGACAGGGCGACCTTGGGGCTTTCTTT.

The gene calls are TRBV25-1 and TRBJ2-2; tentatively, D is TRBD2 (6 bases). V was shortened by 2 bases and J by 6 bases, with 7 bases between the two germline ends. The CDR3 consists of 13 residues. The germline CDR1 and CDR2 sequences are MGHDK and SYGVNS. The CDR3 DNA reads as TGTGCCAGCAGTGAAAGGGAGGCCGGGGAGCTGTTTTTT. Residues: CASSEREAGELFF.

The rearrangement links TRBV30 to TRBJ2-4; D not certain. Germline lookup yields CDR1 GTSNPN and CDR2 SVGIG (reference sequence). The CDR3 is 11 residues long. Trimming removed 2 bases from V and 7 bases from J, with 6 bases in between. This chain's CDR3 is CAWSSRNIQYF. In nucleotides, the CDR3 is TGTGCCTGGAGTTCCAGGAACATTCAGTACTTC.

This sequence joins TRBV2 and TRBJ2-1; 7 bases match TRBD2. The CDR3 is made up of 13 amino acids. CDR1 SNHLY and CDR2 FYNNEI come from the germline V gene. Germline trimming cut 4 bases from V and 5 bases from J; bases unmatched to any gene: 2. CDR3 sequence reads: CASSGTRNNEQFF. As DNA, the CDR3 is TGTGCCAGCAGTGGGACTAGGAACAATGAGCAGTTCTTC.

This rearrangement joins TRBV18 to TRBJ1-4; no clear D. The germline V and J ends were trimmed by 2 bases and 4 bases, with 8 bases remaining between them. The length of the CDR3 is 14 residues. Germline CDR1 reads KGHSH; CDR2 reads LQKENI. CDR3 nucleotide sequence: TGTGCCAGCTCACCAGGGCTCTATAATGAAAAACTGTTTTTT. This translates into CASSPGLYNEKLFF.

This rearrangement joins TRBV28 to TRBJ1-4, with a weak D call TRBD1 (6 bases). Germline-derived CDR1 and CDR2 are MDHEN and SYDVKM. V was trimmed by 5 bases and J by 10 bases, leaving 23 bases between them. The CDR3 length is 16 residues. The CDR3 DNA is TGTGCCAGCAGTACATACGACAGGTTGCAGGTTGGAAAACTGTTTTTT. This encodes CASSTYDRLQVGKLFF.

The CDR3 DNA reads as TGTGCCAGCAGCTTTATGAGGGGGTACGAGCAGTACGTC. This sequence encodes CASSFMRGYEQYV. The rearrangement links TRBV7-2 to TRBJ2-7; D is perhaps TRBD1 (6 bases). The V gene's germline CDR1 is SGHTA and CDR2 FQGNSA. Trimming left V 3 bases short and J 4 bases short, with 10 bases between. This CDR3 has 13 amino acids.

This chain joins TRBV27 and TRBJ2-1; 10 bases are a match to TRBD1. This CDR3 is 15 amino acids long. V dropped 6 bases and J dropped 8; count of bases not matched to a gene: 10. From germline, CDR1 is MNHEY and CDR2 SMNVEV (reference sequence). The CDR3 loop reads CASRPPGQGWDEQFF. CDR3 nucleotide sequence: TGTGCCAGCAGGCCCCCGGGACAGGGGTGGGATGAGCAGTTCTTC.

The chain uses TRBV9 and TRBJ1-5; D remains ambiguous. Germline V gene sequence: CDR1 SGDLS, CDR2 YYNGEE. CDR3 size: 13 residues. Trimming took 0 bases from V and 5 from J, leaving 6 bases between them. The CDR3 DNA sequence: TGTGCCAGCAGCGTAGATCCCGATCAGCCCCAGCATTTT. It encodes CASSVDPDQPQHF.

The J gene is TRBJ1-6, the V gene TRBV5-6, with D possibly being TRBD1 (6 bases). The V end lost 3 bases, the J end lost 11 bases, and 24 bases lay between the germline ends. The CDR3 runs to 17 residues. Looked up from germline, CDR1 is SGHDT and CDR2 is YYEEEE. The CDR3 sequence is CASSYSMQGPWGPPLHF. The CDR3 DNA reads TGTGCCAGCAGCTATAGTATGCAGGGGCCCTGGGGGCCACCCCTCCACTTT.

This clone was recorded only once. The chain uses TRBV6-1 and TRBJ1-4; TRBD1 agrees at 7 bases. Germline lookup yields CDR1 MNHNS and CDR2 SASEGT. The J segment lost 7 bases and the V segment lost 3 bases, leaving 5 bases of the junction unmatched. This CDR3 is built from 14 residues. CDR3 loop: CASSEGRGVEKLFF. The DNA for the CDR3 is TGTGCCAGCAGTGAGGGCAGGGGGGTTGAAAAACTGTTTTTT.

The chain links TRBV10-2 to TRBJ1-1; a weak D match, TRBD1 (6 bases). Per the germline V gene, CDR1 is WSHSY and CDR2 is SAAADI. V lost 8 bases and J lost 5, with 15 bases in between. CDR3 length equals 13 residues. The CDR3 loop is CASAPSRGTEAFF. The CDR3 coding sequence is TGCGCCAGCGCCCCTTCAAGGGGGACTGAAGCTTTCTTT.

J is TRBJ1-1 and V is TRBV7-9; D gene ambiguous. CDR3 length equals 13 residues. CDR1 is SEHNR, CDR2 FQNEAQ, per germline (reference sequence). Trimming removed 3 bases from V and 0 bases from J, with 5 bases in between. The CDR3 DNA reads TGTGCCAGCAGCTTTAACATGAACACTGAAGCTTTCTTT. Its protein is CASSFNMNTEAFF. Variable domain in full (rest from reference TRBV7-9 and TRBJ1-1): DTGVSQNPRHKITKRGQNVTFRCDPISEHNRLYWYRQTLGQGPEFLTYFQNEAQLEKSRLLSDRFSAERPKGSFSTLEIQRTEQGDSAMYLCASSFNMNTEAFFGQGTRLTVV.

CDR3 loop: CSVEGQGETQYF. CDR3 DNA: TGCAGCGTTGAAGGACAGGGTGAGACCCAGTACTTC. The gene calls are TRBV29-1 and TRBJ2-5, with 7 bases that match TRBD1. CDR3 length: 12 amino acids. CDR1 is SQVTM, CDR2 ANQGSEA, per germline. The V gene end was trimmed by 1 base and the J gene end by 5 bases; junction bases not matched to a gene: 1.

V and J are TRBV7-9 and TRBJ1-3; a possible D gene is TRBD1 (5 bases). The CDR3 extends over 15 amino acids. The V and J ends lost 5 bases and 3 bases respectively, with 14 bases between them. Germline CDR1 and CDR2: SEHNR and FQNEAQ (reference sequence). The DNA for the CDR3 is TGTGCCAGCAGCCTACAGGAGCACCTTGGAAACACCATATATTTT. Protein product: CASSLQEHLGNTIYF.

The chain links TRBV24-1 to TRBJ1-2, with 7 bases that match TRBD1. Germline CDR1 KGHDR, CDR2 SFDVKD. Trimming removed 4 bases from V and 0 bases from J; junction bases left unmatched: 4. The CDR3 spans 15 residues. CDR3 sequence (DNA): TGTGCCACCAGTGACCGGACAGGCCCTAACTATGGCTACACCTTC. Its translation is CATSDRTGPNYGYTF.

The CDR3 loop reads CASSLVTGRVGEKLFF. The CDR3 region has the DNA TGTGCCAGCAGCTTGGTTACGGGCAGGGTCGGGGAAAAACTGTTTTTT. The rearrangement joins TRBV5-6 to TRBJ1-4; TRBD1 is a possible D gene (5 bases). CDR3 length: 16 amino acids. Germline V gives CDR1 SGHDT, CDR2 YYEEEE. The V end lost 0 bases, the J end lost 8 bases, and 17 bases lay between the germline ends.

V usage is TRBV7-4 and J usage is TRBJ2-7; 7 bases are a match to TRBD2. The CDR3 totals 15 residues. CDR1 and CDR2 from the germline V gene are SGHVT and SQSDAQ. J was trimmed by 2 bases and V by 5 bases; bases with no gene match: 9. CDR3 in DNA: TGTGCCAGCAGCACAGCGGGATACAATCCCTACGAGCAGTACGTC. Translated: CASSTAGYNPYEQYV.